The clone carrying this T cell receptor beta chain was detected only once. Its antigen is not identified. Pooled together were second doses at about 4 or about 12 weeks. The protocol was immunoSEQ multiplex PCR, while the TCRdb copy is restricted to in-frame clones and leaves out a portion. The sample yields approximately 150,000 clones, about nine tenths seen once. Germline CDR1 SQVTM, CDR2 ANQGSEA. Trimming left V 7 bases short and J 3 bases short, with 13 bases between. The CDR3 runs to 12 residues. This sample was included in a study of T cell responses to AZD1222 COVID-19 vaccine. Notes on the study in general: The sample set comprised mostly white British donors with more females, and clonal diversity was possibly underestimated. Among AZD1222 vaccinees, only six were seropositive at baseline.

Here the sequenced sample was peripheral blood, taken 28 days after the second AZD1222 dose. The receptor comes from an adult who received the AZD1222 COVID-19 vaccine. V is TRBV29-1 and J is TRBJ2-7, with D unresolved. In DNA form, the CDR3 reads TGCAGCGCCGGCTCGTATAACTACGAGCAGTACTTC. The encoded protein is CSAGSYNYEQYF.